The sequence of this TCR beta chain was determined in a study of T cell repertoires in cytomegalovirus infection. Looking at the study overall: Use of recently identified HLA-C-restricted and well-studied HLA-B-restricted CMV epitopes was part of the study.

Notes on the study in general: HLA-C-restricted, CMV-specific TCR beta clonotypes were dominant ex vivo.

The germline gives CDR1 SEHNR, CDR2 FQNEAQ (reference sequence). The CDR3 covers 13 residues. V lost 5 bases, J lost 0 bases, and 7 bases lay in between. This clonotype was seen more than once but under ten times. Its antigen is currently unknown. TCRdb fed the reads into MiXCR, producing one record per CDR3 protein. The repertoire holds fewer than 900,000 distinct CDR3 sequences, just under 30% seen once, with about an eighth in the top ten. The V gene is TRBV7-9, the J gene TRBJ2-5; the D is unclear. The sample was cultured CD8+ T cells from PBMCs, taken from culture after CMV antigen stimulation. This receptor was identified in a human donor in good health (CMV status not recorded). Some clones in this sample may be carry-over from other donors' samples. CDR3 in DNA: TGTGCCAGCAGCCCCTGGGACCAAGAGACCCAGTACTTC. It codes for CASSPWDQETQYF. Complete variable domain (other parts from reference TRBV7-9 and TRBJ2-5): DTGVSQNPRHKITKRGQNVTFRCDPISEHNRLYWYRQTLGQGPEFLTYFQNEAQLEKSRLLSDRFSAERPKGSFSTLEIQRTEQGDSAMYLCASSPWDQETQYFGPGTRLLVL.